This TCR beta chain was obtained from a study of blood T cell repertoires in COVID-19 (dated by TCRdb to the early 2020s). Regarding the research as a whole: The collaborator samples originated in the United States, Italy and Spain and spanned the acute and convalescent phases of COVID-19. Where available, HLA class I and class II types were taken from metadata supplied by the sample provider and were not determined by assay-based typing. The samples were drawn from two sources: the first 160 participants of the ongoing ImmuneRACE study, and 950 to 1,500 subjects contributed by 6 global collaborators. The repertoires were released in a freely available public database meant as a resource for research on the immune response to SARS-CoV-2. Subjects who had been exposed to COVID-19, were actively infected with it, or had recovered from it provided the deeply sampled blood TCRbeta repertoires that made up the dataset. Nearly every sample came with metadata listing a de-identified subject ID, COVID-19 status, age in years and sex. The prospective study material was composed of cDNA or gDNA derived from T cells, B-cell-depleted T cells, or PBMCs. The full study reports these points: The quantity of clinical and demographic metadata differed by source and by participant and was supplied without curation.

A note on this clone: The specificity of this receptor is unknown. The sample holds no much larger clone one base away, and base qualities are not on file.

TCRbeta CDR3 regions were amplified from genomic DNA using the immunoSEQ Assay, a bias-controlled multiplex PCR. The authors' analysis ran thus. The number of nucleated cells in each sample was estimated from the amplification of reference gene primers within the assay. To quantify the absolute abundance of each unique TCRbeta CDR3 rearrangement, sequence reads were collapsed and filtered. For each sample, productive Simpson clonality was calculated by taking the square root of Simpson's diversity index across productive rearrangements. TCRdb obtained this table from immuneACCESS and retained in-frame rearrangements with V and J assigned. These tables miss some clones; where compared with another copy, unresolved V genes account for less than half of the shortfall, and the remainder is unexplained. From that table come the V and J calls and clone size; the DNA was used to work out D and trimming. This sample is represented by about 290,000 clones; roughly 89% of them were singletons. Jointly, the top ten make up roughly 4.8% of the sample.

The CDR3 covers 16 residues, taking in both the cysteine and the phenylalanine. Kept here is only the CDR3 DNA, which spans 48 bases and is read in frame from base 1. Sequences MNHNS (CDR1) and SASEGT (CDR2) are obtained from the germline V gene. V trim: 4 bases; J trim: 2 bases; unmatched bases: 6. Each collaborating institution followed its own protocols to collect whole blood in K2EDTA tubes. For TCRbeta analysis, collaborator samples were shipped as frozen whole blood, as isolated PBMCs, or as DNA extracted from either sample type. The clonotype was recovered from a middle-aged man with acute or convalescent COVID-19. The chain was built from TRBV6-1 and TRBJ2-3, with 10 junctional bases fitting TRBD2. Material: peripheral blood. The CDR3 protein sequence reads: CASSARLAGATDTQYF. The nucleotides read TGTGCCAGCAGTGCCCGTCTAGCGGGAGCCACAGATACGCAGTATTTT.